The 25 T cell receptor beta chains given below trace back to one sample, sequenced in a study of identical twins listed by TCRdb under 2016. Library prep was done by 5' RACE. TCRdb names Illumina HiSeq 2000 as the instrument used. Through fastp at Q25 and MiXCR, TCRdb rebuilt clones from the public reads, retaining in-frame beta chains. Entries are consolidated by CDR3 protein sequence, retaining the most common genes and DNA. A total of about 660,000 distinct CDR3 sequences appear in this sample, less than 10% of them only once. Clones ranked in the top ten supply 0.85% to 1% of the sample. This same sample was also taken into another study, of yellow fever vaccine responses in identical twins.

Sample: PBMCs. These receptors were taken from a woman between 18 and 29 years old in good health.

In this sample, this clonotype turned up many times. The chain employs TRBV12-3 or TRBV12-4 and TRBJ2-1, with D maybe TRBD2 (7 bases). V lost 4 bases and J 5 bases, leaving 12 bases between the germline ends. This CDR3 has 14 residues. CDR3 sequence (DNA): TGTGCCAGCAGTTGGGGGGGGGCCCACAATGAGCAGTTCTTC. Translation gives CASSWGGAHNEQFF.

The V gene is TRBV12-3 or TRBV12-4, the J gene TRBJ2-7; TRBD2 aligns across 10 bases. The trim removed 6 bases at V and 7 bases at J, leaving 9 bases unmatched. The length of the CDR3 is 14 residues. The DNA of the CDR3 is TGTGCCAGCAGCAGAGCGGGAGGGGACGGGGAGCAGTACTTC. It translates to CASSRAGGDGEQYF.

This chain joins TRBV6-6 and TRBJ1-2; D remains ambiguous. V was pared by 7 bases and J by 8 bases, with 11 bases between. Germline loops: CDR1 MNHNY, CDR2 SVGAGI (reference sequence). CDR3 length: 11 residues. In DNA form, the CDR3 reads TGTGCCAGCACTGGTCTCCGCGGCTACACCTTC. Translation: CASTGLRGYTF.

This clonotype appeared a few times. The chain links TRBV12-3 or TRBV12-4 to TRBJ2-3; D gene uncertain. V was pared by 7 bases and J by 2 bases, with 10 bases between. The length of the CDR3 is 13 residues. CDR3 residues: CASTPLNTDTQYF. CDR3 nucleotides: TGTGCCAGCACGCCTCTGAACACAGATACGCAGTATTTT.

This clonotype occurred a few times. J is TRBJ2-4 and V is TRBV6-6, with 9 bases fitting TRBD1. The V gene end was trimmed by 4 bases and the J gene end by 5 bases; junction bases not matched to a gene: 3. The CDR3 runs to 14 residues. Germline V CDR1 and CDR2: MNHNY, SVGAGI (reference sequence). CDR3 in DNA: TGTGCCAGCAGTTCCACAGGGGGCGAAAACATTCAGTACTTC. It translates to CASSSTGGENIQYF.

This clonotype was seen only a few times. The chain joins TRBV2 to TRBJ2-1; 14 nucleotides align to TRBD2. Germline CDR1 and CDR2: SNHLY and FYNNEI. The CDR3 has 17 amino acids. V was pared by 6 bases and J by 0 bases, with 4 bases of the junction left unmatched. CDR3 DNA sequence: TGTGCCAGCAGGACCGGGACTAGCGGGAGCTCCTACAATGAGCAGTTCTTC. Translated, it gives CASRTGTSGSSYNEQFF.

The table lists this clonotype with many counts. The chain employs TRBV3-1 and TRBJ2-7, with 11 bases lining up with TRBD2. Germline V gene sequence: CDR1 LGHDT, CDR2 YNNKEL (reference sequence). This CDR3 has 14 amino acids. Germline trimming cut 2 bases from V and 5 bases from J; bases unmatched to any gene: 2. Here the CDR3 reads CASSQTSGSNEQYF. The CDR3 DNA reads TGTGCCAGCAGCCAAACTAGCGGGAGTAACGAGCAGTACTTC.

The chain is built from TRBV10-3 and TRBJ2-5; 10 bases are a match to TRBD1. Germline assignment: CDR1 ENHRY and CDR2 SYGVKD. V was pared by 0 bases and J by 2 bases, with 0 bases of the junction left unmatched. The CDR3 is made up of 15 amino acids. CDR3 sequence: CAISESGQGQETQYF. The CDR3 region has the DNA TGTGCCATCAGTGAGTCGGGACAGGGGCAAGAGACCCAGTACTTC.

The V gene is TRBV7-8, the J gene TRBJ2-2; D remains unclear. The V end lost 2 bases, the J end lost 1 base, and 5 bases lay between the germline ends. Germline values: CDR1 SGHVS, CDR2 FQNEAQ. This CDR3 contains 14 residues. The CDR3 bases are TGTGCCAGCAGCTTAATTGTGAACACCGGGGAGCTGTTTTTT. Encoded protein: CASSLIVNTGELFF.

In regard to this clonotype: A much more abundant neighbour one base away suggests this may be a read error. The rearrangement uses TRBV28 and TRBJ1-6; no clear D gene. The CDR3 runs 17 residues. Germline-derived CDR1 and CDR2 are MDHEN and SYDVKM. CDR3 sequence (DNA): TGTGCCAGCATCATGGGAGGACCTAGCTCCTATAATTTACCCCTCCACTTT. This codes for CASIMGGPSSYNLPLHF.

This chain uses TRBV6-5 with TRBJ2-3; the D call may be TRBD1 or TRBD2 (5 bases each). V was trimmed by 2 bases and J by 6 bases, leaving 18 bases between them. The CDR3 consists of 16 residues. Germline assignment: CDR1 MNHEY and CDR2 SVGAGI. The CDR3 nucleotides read TGTGCCAGCAGTTACAGTCAACCCTATGAGGGGGATACGCAGTATTTT. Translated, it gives CASSYSQPYEGDTQYF.

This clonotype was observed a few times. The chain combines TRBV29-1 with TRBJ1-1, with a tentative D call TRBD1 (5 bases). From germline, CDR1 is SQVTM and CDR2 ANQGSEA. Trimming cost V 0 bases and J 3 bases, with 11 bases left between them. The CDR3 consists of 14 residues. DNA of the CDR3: TGCAGCGTTGAAGAAAACGGGGCCGACACTGAAGCTTTCTTT. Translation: CSVEENGADTEAFF. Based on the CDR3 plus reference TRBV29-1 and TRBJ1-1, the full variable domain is SAVISQKPSRDICQRGTSLTIQCQVDSQVTMMFWYRQQPGQSLTLIATANQGSEATYESGFVIDKFPISRPNLTFSTLTVSNMSPEDSSIYLCSVEENGADTEAFFGQGTRLTVV.

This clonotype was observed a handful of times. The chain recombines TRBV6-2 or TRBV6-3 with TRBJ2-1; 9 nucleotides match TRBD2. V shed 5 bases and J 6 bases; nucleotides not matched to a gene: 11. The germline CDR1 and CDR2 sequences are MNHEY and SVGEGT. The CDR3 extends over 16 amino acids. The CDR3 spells CASSPIAGVAGNEQFF. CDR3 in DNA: TGTGCCAGCAGTCCGATAGCGGGAGTAGCGGGCAATGAGCAGTTCTTC.

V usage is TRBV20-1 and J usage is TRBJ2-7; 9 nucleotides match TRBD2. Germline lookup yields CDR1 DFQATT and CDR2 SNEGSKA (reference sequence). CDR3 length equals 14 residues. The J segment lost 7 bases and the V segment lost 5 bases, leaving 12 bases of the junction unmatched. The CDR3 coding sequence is TGCAGTGCTCCCCGTGCGGGAGGGCCTCGGGAGCAGTACTTC. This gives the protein CSAPRAGGPREQYF.

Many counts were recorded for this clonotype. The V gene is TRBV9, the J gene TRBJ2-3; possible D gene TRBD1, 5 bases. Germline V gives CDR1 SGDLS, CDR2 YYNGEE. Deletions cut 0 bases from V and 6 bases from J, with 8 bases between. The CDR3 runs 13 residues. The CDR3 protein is CASSVGGSDTQYF. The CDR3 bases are TGTGCCAGCAGCGTAGGGGGCTCGGATACGCAGTATTTT.

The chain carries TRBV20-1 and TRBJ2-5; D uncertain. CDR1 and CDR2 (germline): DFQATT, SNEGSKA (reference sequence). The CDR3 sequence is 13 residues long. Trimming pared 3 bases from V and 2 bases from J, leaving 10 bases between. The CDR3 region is CSASQVVQETQYF. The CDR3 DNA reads TGCAGTGCTAGCCAGGTAGTACAAGAGACCCAGTACTTC.

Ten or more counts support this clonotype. CDR3 bases: TGCAGTGCTAGCACTAGCATGATAGAGTACTTC. Residues: CSASTSMIEYF. The chain employs TRBV20-1 and TRBJ2-7, with D perhaps matching TRBD2 (6 bases). The CDR3 sequence is 11 residues long. V was clipped by 3 bases and J by 11 bases, with 14 bases between them. Per germline, CDR1 DFQATT and CDR2 SNEGSKA (reference sequence).

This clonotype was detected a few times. Written as DNA, the CDR3 is TGTGCCAGCAGTCCCGGACAGGGGGTATGGACCGGGGAGCTGTTTTTT. It encodes CASSPGQGVWTGELFF. The chain couples TRBV12-3 or TRBV12-4 to TRBJ2-2; 10 positions match TRBD1. The CDR3 covers 16 residues. With 5 bases clipped from V and 5 bases from J, the junction kept 8 bases outside the gene matches.

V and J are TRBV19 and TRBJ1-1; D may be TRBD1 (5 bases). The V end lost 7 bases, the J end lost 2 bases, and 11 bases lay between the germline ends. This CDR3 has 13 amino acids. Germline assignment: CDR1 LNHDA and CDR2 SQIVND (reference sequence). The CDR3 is CASTWGVNTEAFF. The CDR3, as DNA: TGTGCCAGTACTTGGGGGGTTAACACTGAAGCTTTCTTT.

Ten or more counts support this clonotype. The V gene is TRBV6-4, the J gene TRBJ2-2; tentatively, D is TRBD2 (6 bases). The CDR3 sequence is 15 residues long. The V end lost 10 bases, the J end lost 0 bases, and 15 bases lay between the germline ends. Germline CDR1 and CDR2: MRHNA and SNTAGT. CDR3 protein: CATSPGETNTGELFF. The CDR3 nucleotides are TGTGCCACTTCGCCGGGAGAGACGAACACCGGGGAGCTGTTTTTT.

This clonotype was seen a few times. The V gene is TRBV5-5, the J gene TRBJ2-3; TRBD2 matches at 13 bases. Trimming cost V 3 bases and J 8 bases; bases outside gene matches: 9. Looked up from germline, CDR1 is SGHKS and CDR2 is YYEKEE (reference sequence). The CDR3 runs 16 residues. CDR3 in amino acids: CASSSGLAGSRTTQYF. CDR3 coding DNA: TGTGCCAGCAGCTCGGGACTAGCGGGGAGCAGGACTACGCAGTATTTT.

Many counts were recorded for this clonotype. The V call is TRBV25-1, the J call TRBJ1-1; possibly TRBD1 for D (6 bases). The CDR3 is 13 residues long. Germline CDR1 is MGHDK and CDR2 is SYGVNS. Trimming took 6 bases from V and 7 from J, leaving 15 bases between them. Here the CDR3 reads CASRTQGSFEAFF. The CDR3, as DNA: TGTGCCAGCAGGACTCAGGGGTCGTTTGAAGCTTTCTTT.

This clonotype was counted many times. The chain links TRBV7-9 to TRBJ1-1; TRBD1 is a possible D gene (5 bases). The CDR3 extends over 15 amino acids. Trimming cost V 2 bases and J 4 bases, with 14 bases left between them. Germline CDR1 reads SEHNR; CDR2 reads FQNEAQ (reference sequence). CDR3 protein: CASSLIGLGGTEAFF. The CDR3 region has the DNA TGTGCCAGCAGCTTAATCGGGCTTGGGGGCACTGAAGCTTTCTTT.

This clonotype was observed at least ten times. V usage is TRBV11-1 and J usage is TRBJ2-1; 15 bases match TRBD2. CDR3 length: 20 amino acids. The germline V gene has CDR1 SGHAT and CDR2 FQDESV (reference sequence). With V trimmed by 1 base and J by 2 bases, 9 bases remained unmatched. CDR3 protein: CASSLGDPGLAGGAYNEQFF. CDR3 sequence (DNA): TGTGCCAGCAGCTTAGGGGATCCGGGACTAGCGGGAGGAGCCTACAATGAGCAGTTCTTC.

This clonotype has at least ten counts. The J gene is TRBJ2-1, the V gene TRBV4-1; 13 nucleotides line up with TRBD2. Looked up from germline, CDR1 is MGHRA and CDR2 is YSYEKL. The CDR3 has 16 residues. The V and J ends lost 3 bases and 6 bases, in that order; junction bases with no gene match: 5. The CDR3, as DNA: TGCGCCAGCAGCCATGGTGGACTAGCGGGAGCCAATGAGCAGTTCTTC. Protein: CASSHGGLAGANEQFF.